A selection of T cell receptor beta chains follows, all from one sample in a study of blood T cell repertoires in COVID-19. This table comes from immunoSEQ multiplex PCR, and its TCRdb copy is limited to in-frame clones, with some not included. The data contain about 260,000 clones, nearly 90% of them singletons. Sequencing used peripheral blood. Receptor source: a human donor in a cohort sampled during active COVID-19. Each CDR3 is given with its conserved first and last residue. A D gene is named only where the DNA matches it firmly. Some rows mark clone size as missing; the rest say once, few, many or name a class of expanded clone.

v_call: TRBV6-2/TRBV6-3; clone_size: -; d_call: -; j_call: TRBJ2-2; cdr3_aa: CASSYVPPNTGELFF; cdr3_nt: TGTGCCAGCAGTTACGTTCCCCCTAACACCGGGGAGCTGTTTTTT
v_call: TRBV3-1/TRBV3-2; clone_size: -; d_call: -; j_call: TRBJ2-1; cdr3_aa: CASSQARVVGEQFF; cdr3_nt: TGTGCCAGCAGCCAAGCCAGGGTTGTGGGTGAGCAGTTCTTC
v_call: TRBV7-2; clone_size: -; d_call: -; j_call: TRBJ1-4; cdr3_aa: CASSLVARNEKLFF; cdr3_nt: TGTGCCAGCAGCTTAGTCGCACGGAATGAAAAACTGTTTTTT
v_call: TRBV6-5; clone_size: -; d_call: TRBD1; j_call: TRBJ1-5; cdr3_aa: CASRPGTGGNQPQHF; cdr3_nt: TGTGCCAGCAGACCCGGGACAGGGGGAAATCAGCCCCAGCATTTT
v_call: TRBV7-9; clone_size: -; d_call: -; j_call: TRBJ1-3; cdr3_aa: CASSLRPGKGYSGNTIYF; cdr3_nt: TGTGCCAGCAGCTTAAGGCCGGGGAAGGGTTACTCTGGAAACACCATATATTTT
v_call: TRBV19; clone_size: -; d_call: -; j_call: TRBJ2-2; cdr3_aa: CASSIQGKGELFF; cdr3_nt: TGTGCCAGTAGTATCCAGGGTAAAGGGGAGCTGTTTTTT
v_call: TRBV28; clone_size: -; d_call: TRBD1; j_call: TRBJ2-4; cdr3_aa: CASRDRVGKNIQYF; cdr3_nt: TGTGCCAGCAGAGACAGGGTCGGCAAAAACATTCAGTACTTC
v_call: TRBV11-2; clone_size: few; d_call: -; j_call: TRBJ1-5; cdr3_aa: CASSSQTGPQHF; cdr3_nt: TGTGCCAGCAGCTCCCAAACGGGACCCCAGCATTTT
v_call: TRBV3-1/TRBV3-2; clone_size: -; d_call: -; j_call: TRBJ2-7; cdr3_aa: CASSYGGSHEQYF; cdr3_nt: TGTGCCAGCAGCTACGGGGGTTCGCACGAGCAGTACTTC
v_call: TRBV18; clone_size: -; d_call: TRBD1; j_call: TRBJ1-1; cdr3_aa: CASSPLSRQGARTEAFF; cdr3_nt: TGTGCCAGCTCACCCCTCTCCAGACAGGGGGCTCGAACTGAAGCTTTCTTT
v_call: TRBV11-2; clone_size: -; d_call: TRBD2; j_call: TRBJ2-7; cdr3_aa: CASSLRGVEYF; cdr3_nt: TGTGCCAGCAGCTTACGGGGGGTTGAGTACTTC
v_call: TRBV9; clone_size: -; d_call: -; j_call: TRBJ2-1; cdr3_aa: CASRGLDYNEQFF; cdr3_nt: TGTGCCAGCAGGGGGCTGGACTACAATGAGCAGTTCTTC
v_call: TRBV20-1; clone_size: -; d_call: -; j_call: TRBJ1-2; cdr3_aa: CSASPPRGYTF; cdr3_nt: TGCAGTGCCTCTCCCCCGAGGGGCTACACCTTC
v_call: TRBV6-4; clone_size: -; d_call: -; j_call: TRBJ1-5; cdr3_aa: CASSLYGGQNQPQHF; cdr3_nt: TGTGCCAGCAGTCTATACGGAGGCCAGAATCAGCCCCAGCATTTT
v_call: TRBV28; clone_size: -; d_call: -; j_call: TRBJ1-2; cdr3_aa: CASSQGNNYGYTF; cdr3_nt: TGTGCCAGCAGTCAGGGGAATAACTATGGCTACACCTTC
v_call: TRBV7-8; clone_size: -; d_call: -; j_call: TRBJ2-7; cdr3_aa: CASSAKIGGTVSYEQYF; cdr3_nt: TGTGCCAGCAGTGCTAAAATTGGGGGGACAGTTTCCTACGAGCAGTACTTC
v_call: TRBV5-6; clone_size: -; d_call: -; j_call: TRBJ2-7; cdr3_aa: CASSLGNYEQYF; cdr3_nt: TGTGCCAGCAGCTTGGGTAACTACGAGCAGTACTTC
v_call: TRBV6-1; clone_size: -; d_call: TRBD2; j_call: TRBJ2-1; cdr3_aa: CASSEIGLAVNYNEQFF; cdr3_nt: TGTGCCAGCAGTGAAATAGGGCTAGCGGTTAATTACAATGAGCAGTTCTTC
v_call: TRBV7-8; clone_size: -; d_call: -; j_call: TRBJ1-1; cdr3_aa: CASSFSRFVTVNTEAFF; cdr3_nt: TGTGCCAGCAGCTTTAGTCGTTTTGTTACCGTGAACACTGAAGCTTTCTTT
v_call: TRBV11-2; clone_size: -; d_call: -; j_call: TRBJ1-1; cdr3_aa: CASSLESSTEAFF; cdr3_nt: TGTGCCAGCAGCCTGGAGTCGAGCACTGAAGCTTTCTTT
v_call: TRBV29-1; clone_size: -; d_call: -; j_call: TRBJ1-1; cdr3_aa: CSAPDRYDTEAFF; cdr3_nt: TGCAGCGCCCCAGACAGATATGACACTGAAGCTTTCTTT
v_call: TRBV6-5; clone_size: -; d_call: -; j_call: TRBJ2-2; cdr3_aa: CASTINWSGELFF; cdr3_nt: TGTGCCAGCACTATAAACTGGTCCGGGGAGCTGTTTTTT
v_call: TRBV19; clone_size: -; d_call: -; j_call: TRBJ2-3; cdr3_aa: CASSIEAADPTDTQYF; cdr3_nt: TGTGCCAGTAGTATAGAGGCGGCAGACCCTACAGATACGCAGTATTTT
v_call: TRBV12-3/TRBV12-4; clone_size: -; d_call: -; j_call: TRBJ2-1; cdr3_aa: CAAQMSIHNEQFF; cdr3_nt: TGTGCCGCCCAGATGTCCATTCACAATGAGCAGTTCTTC
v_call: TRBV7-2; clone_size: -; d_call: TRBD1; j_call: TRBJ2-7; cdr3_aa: CASSFRQGPPHTYEQYF; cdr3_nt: TGTGCCAGCAGCTTTAGACAGGGACCCCCCCACACCTACGAGCAGTACTTC
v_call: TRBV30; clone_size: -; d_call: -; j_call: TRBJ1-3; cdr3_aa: CASGRDSGNTIYF; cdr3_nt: TGTGCCTCCGGACGGGACTCTGGAAACACCATATATTTT
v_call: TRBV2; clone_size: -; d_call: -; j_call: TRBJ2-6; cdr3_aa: CASSELASSGANVLTF; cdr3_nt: TGTGCCAGCAGTGAACTAGCCAGTTCTGGGGCCAACGTCCTGACTTTC
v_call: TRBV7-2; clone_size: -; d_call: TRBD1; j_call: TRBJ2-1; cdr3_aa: CASSLALGTGYNEQFF; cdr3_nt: TGTGCCAGCAGCTTAGCCCTCGGGACAGGGTACAATGAGCAGTTCTTC
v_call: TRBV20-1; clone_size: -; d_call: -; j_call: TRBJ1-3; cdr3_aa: CSATAGNTIYF; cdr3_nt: TGCAGTGCAACTGCCGGAAACACCATATATTTT
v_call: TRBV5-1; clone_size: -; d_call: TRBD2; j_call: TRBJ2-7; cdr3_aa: CASSELNGGALQYF; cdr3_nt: TGCGCCAGCAGCGAGCTGAACGGGGGGGCTTTGCAGTACTTC
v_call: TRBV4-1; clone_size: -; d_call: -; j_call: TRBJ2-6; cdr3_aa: CASSQETAGANVLTF; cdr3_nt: TGCGCCAGCAGCCAAGAAACAGCTGGGGCCAACGTCCTGACTTTC
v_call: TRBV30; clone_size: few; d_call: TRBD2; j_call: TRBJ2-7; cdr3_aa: CAWSPWEARGGEQYF; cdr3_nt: TGTGCCTGGAGCCCTTGGGAAGCCCGGGGGGGCGAGCAGTACTTC
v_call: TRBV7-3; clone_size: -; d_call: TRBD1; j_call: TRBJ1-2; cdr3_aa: CASNPQGAPYDYTF; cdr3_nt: TGTGCCAGCAATCCTCAGGGGGCTCCCTATGACTACACCTTC
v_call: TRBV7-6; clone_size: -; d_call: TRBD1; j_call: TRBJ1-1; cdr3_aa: CASRKGARDTEAFF; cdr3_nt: TGTGCCAGCAGGAAGGGGGCTCGAGACACTGAAGCTTTCTTT
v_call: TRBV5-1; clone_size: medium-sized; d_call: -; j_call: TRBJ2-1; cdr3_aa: CASSLVTDNEQFF; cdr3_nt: TGCGCCAGCAGCTTGGTGACAGACAATGAGCAGTTCTTC
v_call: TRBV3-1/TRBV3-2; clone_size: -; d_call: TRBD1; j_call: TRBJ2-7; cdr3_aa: CASSRGQVVSYEQYF; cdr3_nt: TGTGCCAGCAGCCGCGGACAGGTCGTCTCCTACGAGCAGTACTTC
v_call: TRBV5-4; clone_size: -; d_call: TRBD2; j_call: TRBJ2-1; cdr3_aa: CASSAGGGTYYNEQFF; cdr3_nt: TGTGCCAGCAGCGCGGGAGGGGGCACATACTACAATGAGCAGTTCTTC
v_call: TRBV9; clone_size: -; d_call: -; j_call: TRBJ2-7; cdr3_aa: CASSVGGSNSYEQYF; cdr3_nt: TGTGCCAGCAGCGTAGGAGGGTCTAATTCCTACGAGCAGTACTTC
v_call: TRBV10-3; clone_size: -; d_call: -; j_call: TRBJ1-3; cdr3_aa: CAISVGRAGNTIYF; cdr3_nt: TGTGCCATCAGTGTGGGCAGGGCAGGAAACACCATATATTTT
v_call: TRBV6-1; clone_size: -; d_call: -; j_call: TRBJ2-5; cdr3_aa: CASSEASRGFQETQYF; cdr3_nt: TGTGCCAGCAGTGAGGCTTCCCGAGGGTTCCAAGAGACCCAGTACTTC
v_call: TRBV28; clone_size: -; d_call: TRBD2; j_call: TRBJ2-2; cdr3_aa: CASSFLAGLGYTGELFF; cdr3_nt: TGTGCCAGCAGTTTCCTAGCGGGCCTGGGCTACACCGGGGAGCTGTTTTTT
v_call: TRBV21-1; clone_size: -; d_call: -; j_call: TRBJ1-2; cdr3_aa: CASKEGQGYGYTF; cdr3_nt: TGTGCCAGCAAGGAGGGACAGGGCTATGGCTACACCTTC
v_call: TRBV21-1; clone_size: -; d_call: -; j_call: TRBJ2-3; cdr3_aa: CASFKREFWTSGNTDTQYF; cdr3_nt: TGTGCCAGCTTCAAACGAGAATTTTGGACTAGCGGTAACACAGATACGCAGTATTTT
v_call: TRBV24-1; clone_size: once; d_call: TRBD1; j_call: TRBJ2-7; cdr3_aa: CATSGPRDRVGYEQYF; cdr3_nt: TGTGCCACCAGTGGCCCCCGGGACAGGGTAGGATACGAGCAGTACTTC
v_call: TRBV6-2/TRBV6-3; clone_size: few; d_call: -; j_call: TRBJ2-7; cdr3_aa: CASSVQGYYEQYF; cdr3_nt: TGTGCCAGCAGCGTGCAGGGGTACTACGAGCAGTACTTC
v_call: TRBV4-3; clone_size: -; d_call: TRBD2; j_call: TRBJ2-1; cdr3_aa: CASSQEMPAGVYNEQFF; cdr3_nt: TGCGCCAGCAGCCAAGAGATGCCAGCGGGGGTTTACAATGAGCAGTTCTTC
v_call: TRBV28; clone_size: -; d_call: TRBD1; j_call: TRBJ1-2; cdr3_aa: CASSLFSGGYGYTF; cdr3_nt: TGTGCCAGCAGTTTATTCTCAGGGGGCTATGGCTACACCTTC
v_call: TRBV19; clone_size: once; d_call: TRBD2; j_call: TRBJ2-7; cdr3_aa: CASSMESGSYEQYF; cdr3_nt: TGTGCCAGTAGTATGGAAAGCGGGAGTTACGAGCAGTACTTC
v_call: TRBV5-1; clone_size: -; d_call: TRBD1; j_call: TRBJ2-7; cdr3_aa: CASRSGDRGYEQYF; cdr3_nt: TGCGCCAGCAGAAGCGGGGACAGGGGCTACGAGCAGTACTTC
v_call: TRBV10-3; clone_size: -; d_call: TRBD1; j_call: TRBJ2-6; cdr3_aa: CAISKSTGLGANVLTF; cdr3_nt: TGTGCCATCAGTAAATCGACAGGGCTGGGGGCCAACGTCCTGACTTTC
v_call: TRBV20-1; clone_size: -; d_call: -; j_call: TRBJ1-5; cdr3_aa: CSASTGDQPQHF; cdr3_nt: TGCAGTGCGAGTACAGGAGATCAGCCCCAGCATTTT
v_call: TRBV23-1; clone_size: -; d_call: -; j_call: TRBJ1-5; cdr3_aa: CASESGGVKSNQPQHF; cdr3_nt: TGCGCCAGCGAATCCGGGGGAGTTAAAAGCAATCAGCCCCAGCATTTT